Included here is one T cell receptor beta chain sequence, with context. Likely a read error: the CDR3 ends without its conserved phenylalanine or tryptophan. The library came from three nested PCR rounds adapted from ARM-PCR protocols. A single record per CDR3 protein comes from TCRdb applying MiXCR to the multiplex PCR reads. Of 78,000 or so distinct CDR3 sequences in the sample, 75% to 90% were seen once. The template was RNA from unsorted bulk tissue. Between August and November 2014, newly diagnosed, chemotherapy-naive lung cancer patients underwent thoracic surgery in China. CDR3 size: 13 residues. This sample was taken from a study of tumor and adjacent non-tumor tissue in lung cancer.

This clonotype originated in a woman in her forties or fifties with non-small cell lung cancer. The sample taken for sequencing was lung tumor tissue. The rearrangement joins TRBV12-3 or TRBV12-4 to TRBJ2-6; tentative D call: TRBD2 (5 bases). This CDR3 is CASSIAYSSPLTL. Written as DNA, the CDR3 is TGTGCCAGCAGTATAGCGTACTCCTCTCCCCTGACTCTC.